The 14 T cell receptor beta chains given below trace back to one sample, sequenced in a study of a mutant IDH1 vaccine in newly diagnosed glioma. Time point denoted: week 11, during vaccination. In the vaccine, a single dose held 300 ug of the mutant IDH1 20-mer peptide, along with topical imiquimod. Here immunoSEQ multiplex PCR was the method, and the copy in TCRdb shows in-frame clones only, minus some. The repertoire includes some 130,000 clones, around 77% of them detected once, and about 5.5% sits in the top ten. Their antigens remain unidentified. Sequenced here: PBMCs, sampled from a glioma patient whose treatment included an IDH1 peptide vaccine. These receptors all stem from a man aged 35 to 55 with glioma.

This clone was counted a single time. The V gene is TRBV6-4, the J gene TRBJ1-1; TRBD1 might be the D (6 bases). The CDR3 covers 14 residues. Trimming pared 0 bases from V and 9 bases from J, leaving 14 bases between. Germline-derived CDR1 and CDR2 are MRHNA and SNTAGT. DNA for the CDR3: TGTGCCAGCAGTGACTCGACCGGGGGCGGCAAAGCTTTCTTT. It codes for CASSDSTGGGKAFF.

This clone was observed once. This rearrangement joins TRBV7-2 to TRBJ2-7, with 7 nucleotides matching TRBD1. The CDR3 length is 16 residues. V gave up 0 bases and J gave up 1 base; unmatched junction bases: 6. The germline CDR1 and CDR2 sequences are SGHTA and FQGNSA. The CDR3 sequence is CASSLAGRGTSYEQYF. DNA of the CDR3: TGTGCCAGCAGCTTAGCTGGCAGGGGGACATCCTACGAGCAGTACTTC.

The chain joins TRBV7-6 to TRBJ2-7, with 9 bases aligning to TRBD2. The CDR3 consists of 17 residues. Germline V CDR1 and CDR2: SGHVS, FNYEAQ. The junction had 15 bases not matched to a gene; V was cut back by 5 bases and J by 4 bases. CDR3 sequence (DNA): TGTGCCAGCAGCCCGTTTCCCCGCGGGAGGGAATTGTACGAGCAGTACTTC. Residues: CASSPFPRGRELYEQYF. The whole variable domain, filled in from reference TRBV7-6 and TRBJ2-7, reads GAGVSQSPRYKVTKRGQDVALRCDPISGHVSLYWYRQALGQGPEFLTYFNYEAQQDKSGLPNDRFSAERPEGSISTLTIQRTEQRDSAMYRCASSPFPRGRELYEQYFGPGTRLTVT.

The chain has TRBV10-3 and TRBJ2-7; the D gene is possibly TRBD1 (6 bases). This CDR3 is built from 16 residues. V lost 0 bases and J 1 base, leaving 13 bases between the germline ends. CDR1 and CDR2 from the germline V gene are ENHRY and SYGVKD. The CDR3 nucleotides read TGTGCCATCAGTGAGTCCACCGGGACATTTTCCTACGAGCAGTACTTC. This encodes CAISESTGTFSYEQYF.

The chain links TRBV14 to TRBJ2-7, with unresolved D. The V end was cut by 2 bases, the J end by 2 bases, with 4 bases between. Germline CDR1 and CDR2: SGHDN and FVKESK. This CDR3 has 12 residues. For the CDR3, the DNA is TGTGCCAGCAGCCAACTGGCCTACGAGCAGTACTTC. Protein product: CASSQLAYEQYF. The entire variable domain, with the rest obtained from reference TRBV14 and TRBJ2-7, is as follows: EAGVTQFPSHSVIEKGQTVTLRCDPISGHDNLYWYRRVMGKEIKFLLHFVKESKQDESGMPNNRFLAERTGGTYSTLKVQPAELEDSGVYFCASSQLAYEQYFGPGTRLTVT.

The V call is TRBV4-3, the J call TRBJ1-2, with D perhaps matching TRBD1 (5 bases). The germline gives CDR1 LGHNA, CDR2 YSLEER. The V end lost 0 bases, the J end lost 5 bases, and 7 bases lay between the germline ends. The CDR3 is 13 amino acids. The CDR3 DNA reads TGCGCCAGCAGCCAAGATTGGGGGTATGGCTACACCTTC. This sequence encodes CASSQDWGYGYTF.

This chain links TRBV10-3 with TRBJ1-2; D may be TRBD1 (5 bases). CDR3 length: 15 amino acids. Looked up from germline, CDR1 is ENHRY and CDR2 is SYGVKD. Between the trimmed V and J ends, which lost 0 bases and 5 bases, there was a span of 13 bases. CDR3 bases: TGTGCCATCAGTGAGTCTGCGACAGCCCCATATGGCTACACCTTC. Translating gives CAISESATAPYGYTF.

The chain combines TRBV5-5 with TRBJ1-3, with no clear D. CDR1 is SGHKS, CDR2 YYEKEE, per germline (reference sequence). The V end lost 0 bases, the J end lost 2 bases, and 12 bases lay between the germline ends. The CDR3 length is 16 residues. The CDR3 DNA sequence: TGTGCCAGCAGCTTGGGGGCGTGGGCAACTGGAAACACCATATATTTT. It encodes CASSLGAWATGNTIYF.

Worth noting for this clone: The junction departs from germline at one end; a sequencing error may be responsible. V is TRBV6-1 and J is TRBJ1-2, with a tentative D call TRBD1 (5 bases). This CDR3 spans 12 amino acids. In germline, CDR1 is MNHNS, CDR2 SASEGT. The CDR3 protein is CASSEVGGSYTF. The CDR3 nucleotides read TGTGCCAGCAGCGAAGTTGGGGGAAGCTACACCTTC.

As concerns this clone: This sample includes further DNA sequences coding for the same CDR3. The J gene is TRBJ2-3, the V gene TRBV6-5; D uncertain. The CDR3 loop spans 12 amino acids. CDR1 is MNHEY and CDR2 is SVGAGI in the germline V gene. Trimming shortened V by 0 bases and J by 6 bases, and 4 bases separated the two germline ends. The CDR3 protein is CASSYSGDTQYF. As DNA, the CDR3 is TGTGCCAGCAGTTACTCAGGGGATACGCAGTATTTT.

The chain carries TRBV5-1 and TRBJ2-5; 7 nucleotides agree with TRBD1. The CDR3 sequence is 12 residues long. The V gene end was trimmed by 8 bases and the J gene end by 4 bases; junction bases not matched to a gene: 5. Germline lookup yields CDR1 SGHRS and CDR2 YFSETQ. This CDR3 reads CASPGQIETQYF. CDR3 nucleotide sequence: TGCGCCAGTCCGGGACAGATAGAGACCCAGTACTTC.

In DNA, the CDR3 is TGTGCCAGCAGATTTAGCACAGATACGCAGTATTTT. Its translation is CASRFSTDTQYF. The V call is TRBV2, the J call TRBJ2-3; no clear D gene. V was cut by 6 bases and J by 0 bases, with 4 bases left in between. This CDR3 is built from 12 residues. The germline CDR1 and CDR2 sequences are SNHLY and FYNNEI.

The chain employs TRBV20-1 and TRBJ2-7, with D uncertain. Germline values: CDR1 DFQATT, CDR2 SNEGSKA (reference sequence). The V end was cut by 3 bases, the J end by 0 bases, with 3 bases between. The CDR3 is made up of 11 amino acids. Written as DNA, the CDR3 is TGCAGTGCTAGCTTCTCCTACGAGCAGTACTTC. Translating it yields CSASFSYEQYF.

CDR3 sequence (DNA): TGTGCCAGCAGTTTATCGGGAACTCGACAGCCTAGGGCTTATGGCTACACCTTC. Translation: CASSLSGTRQPRAYGYTF. J is TRBJ1-2 and V is TRBV27; TRBD1 is a possible D gene (5 bases). The germline V gene has CDR1 MNHEY and CDR2 SMNVEV (reference sequence). Between the trimmed V and J ends, which lost 0 bases and 5 bases, there was a span of 22 bases. There are 18 residues in the CDR3.